These T cell receptor beta chains were read from a single sample in a study of post-analysis software for immune sequencing data. In TCRdb, the PCR reads were re-called with MiXCR into one record per CDR3 protein. Of some 690,000 distinct CDR3 sequences in the sample, 55% to 70% were seen once. Input material: blood. These TCRs come from a girl aged 2-10 years with multiple sclerosis. Each CDR3 is given with its conserved first and last residue. D genes are given only for firm matches. The size entry is marked missing in some rows and otherwise reads once, few, many or a size class.

len	v_gene	d_gene	abundance	j_gene	CDR3nt	CDR3aa
14	TRBV4-2	NA	NA	TRBJ2-7	TGTGCCAGCAGCCAAGAGTTGGGCTCCTACGAGCAGTACTTC	CASSQELGSYEQYF
12	TRBV30	TRBD1	NA	TRBJ1-5	TGTGCCGCGGACAGGAGAGGTCAGCCCCAGCATTTT	CAADRRGQPQHF
12	TRBV29-1	NA	NA	TRBJ1-1	TGCAGCGTTGTTGTATTGAACACTGAAGCTTTCTTT	CSVVVLNTEAFF
10	TRBV20-1	NA	NA	TRBJ2-3	TGCAGTGCTAGAGGTCATACGCAGTATTTT	CSARGHTQYF
17	TRBV7-2	NA	NA	TRBJ2-5	TGTGCCAGCAGCTTAATTGTGGAAGAAGGGGGTCAAGAGACCCAGTACTTC	CASSLIVEEGGQETQYF
16	TRBV3-1	TRBD1	once	TRBJ2-5	TGTGCCAGCAGCCAAGCTCCGGGACAGGGACAAGAGACCCAGTACTTC	CASSQAPGQGQETQYF
15	TRBV7-2	NA	once	TRBJ2-1	TGTGCCAGCAGGGTCCTAGGCGGCAGCTGGGATGAGCAGTTCTTC	CASRVLGGSWDEQFF
17	TRBV5-1	TRBD2	NA	TRBJ2-1	TGCGCCAGCAGCCACCGACTAGCGTTCGGCTCCTACAATGAGCAGTTCTTC	CASSHRLAFGSYNEQFF
14	TRBV12-3/TRBV12-4	NA	few	TRBJ2-7	TGTGCCAGCAGTCCCTCGACGGTGACCTACGAGCAGTACTTC	CASSPSTVTYEQYF
13	TRBV7-2	NA	few	TRBJ2-1	TGTGCCAGCAGCTTAGTAAGACAGGATGAGCAGTTCTTC	CASSLVRQDEQFF
17	TRBV14	TRBD1	NA	TRBJ1-2	TGTGCCAGCAGCCAAGGTGACCCCAGGGGGCGCGGCTATGGCTACACCTTC	CASSQGDPRGRGYGYTF
17	TRBV6-5	TRBD2	NA	TRBJ2-5	TGTGCCAGCAGTTACGGACTAGCGGGGGGCATGGGAGAGACCCAGTACTTC	CASSYGLAGGMGETQYF
13	TRBV29-1	TRBD2	few	TRBJ2-3	TGCAGCGTTGAGGGCGGGGGGGCAGATACGCAGTATTTT	CSVEGGGADTQYF
14	TRBV27	NA	few	TRBJ2-3	TGTGCCAGCAGTTTATCCTGGACTTCGGTTGAGCAGTATTTT	CASSLSWTSVEQYF
14	TRBV10-3	NA	NA	TRBJ1-6	TGTGCCATCAGTAAGGAGCAACATAATTCACCCCTCCACTTT	CAISKEQHNSPLHF
15	TRBV7-3	NA	few	TRBJ2-3	TGTGCCAGCAGCTTTGACCCAACTAGCACAGATACGCAGTATTTT	CASSFDPTSTDTQYF
12	TRBV12-3/TRBV12-4	NA	once	TRBJ2-5	TGTGCCAGCAGACGGCCCGGGGAGACCCAGTACTTC	CASRRPGETQYF
18	TRBV12-3/TRBV12-4	NA	NA	TRBJ1-6	TGTGCCAGCAGTTTAGGTAGACCCTCGGGACACTATAATTCACCCCTCCACTTT	CASSLGRPSGHYNSPLHF
16	TRBV10-2	NA	NA	TRBJ2-3	TGCGCCAGCCTAGAGTCGGTCGTGGAGGGCACAGATACGCAGTATTTT	CASLESVVEGTDTQYF
14	TRBV9	NA	few	TRBJ1-5	TGTGCCAGCAGCCGGGGAGGGGCCGGTCAGCCCCAGCATTTT	CASSRGGAGQPQHF
15	TRBV9	TRBD1	once	TRBJ2-5	TGTGCCAGCAGCTCCCCGGGACAGGGGAAAGAGACCCAGTACTTC	CASSSPGQGKETQYF
14	TRBV5-1	NA	NA	TRBJ2-1	TGCGCCAGCAGGGAGGAAACCCTTTACAATGAGCAGTTCTTC	CASREETLYNEQFF
13	TRBV7-3	NA	NA	TRBJ1-2	TGTGCCAGCAGCTTAGCCCCGGACAGCGGCTACACCTTC	CASSLAPDSGYTF
12	TRBV10-3	NA	few	TRBJ2-3	TGTGCCACCGGGAGCAGCACAGATACGCAGTATTTT	CATGSSTDTQYF
15	TRBV27	TRBD1	NA	TRBJ1-2	TGTGCCAGCAGGCAAACCGGGACAGGGGGCGACGGCTACACCTTC	CASRQTGTGGDGYTF
14	TRBV29-1	TRBD2	few	TRBJ2-3	TGCAGCGTTGATACAGCGGGGGGGTCAGATACGCAGTATTTT	CSVDTAGGSDTQYF
11	TRBV29-1	NA	NA	TRBJ1-1	TGCAGCGTTGAAAGGGGGGGTGAAGCTTTCTTT	CSVERGGEAFF
13	TRBV18	NA	NA	TRBJ2-7	TGTGCCAGCTCCTTAAAAACGGCCTACGAGCAGTACTTC	CASSLKTAYEQYF
15	TRBV12-3/TRBV12-4	TRBD2	NA	TRBJ2-1	TGTGCCAGCAGCCGGCGACTAGCGGGTTCCAATGAGCAGTTCTTC	CASSRRLAGSNEQFF
16	TRBV15	TRBD2	NA	TRBJ2-7	TGTGCCACCAGCAGAGGCGGGACTAGCTTTTCCTACGAGCAGTACTTC	CATSRGGTSFSYEQYF
14	TRBV5-1	NA	few	TRBJ2-5	TGCGCCAGCAGCTTGGGTAGGAGGTCGGAGACCCAGTACTTC	CASSLGRRSETQYF
15	TRBV14	TRBD2	NA	TRBJ2-7	TGTGCCAGCAGCCAAGATACGGGAGGACCCTACGAGCAGTACTTC	CASSQDTGGPYEQYF
13	TRBV20-1	NA	NA	TRBJ2-1	TGCAGTGCTATGTCAGGCTCCTACAATGAGCAGTTCTTC	CSAMSGSYNEQFF
14	TRBV5-1	NA	NA	TRBJ1-2	TGCGCCAGCAGCTGGGCCAGGGAAGCTCATGGCTACACCTTC	CASSWAREAHGYTF
14	TRBV5-1	NA	NA	TRBJ1-1	TGCGCCAGCAGCTTGGGGGTGGAGAACACTGAAGCTTTCTTT	CASSLGVENTEAFF
15	TRBV9	NA	NA	TRBJ2-1	TGTGCCGGCAGCGTAGGGGAGGTACCCTACAATGAGCAGTTCTTC	CAGSVGEVPYNEQFF
14	TRBV12-3/TRBV12-4	NA	few	TRBJ2-5	TGTGCCAGCAGCCTATCTAGCGTGGGCGAGACCCAGTACTTC	CASSLSSVGETQYF
16	TRBV20-1	NA	few	TRBJ2-3	TGCAGTGCTAGAGTGTTGGGGGCGGGACGCACAGATACGCAGTATTTT	CSARVLGAGRTDTQYF
17	TRBV3-1	TRBD2	NA	TRBJ2-5	TGTGCCAGCAGCCAAGCTTTCAGCGGGAGGGCGGGAGAGACCCAGTACTTC	CASSQAFSGRAGETQYF
14	TRBV14	NA	NA	TRBJ2-7	TGTGCCAGCAGCCAGCCGGGCCCCGTCTACGAGCAGTACTTC	CASSQPGPVYEQYF
16	TRBV7-2	NA	few	TRBJ2-5	TGTGCCAGCAGCACCGGGGACCTAGGGGGCCAAGAGACCCAGTACTTC	CASSTGDLGGQETQYF
12	TRBV7-9	TRBD2	NA	TRBJ2-5	TGTGCCAGCAGCGGGGGGGGGAAGACCCAGTACTTC	CASSGGGKTQYF
15	TRBV25-1	NA	once	TRBJ2-3	TGTGCCAGCAGTGACTTACGGGAGCATGCAGATACGCAGTATTTT	CASSDLREHADTQYF
12	TRBV10-3	TRBD1	NA	TRBJ2-3	TGTGCCACCGGGACAGCTACAGATACGCAGTATTTT	CATGTATDTQYF
13	TRBV30	NA	NA	TRBJ1-1	TGTGCCTGGAGTGTACGTAGCTACACTGAAGCTTTCTTT	CAWSVRSYTEAFF
11	TRBV7-2	NA	NA	TRBJ2-7	TGTGCCAGCAGCTGGAGTCTCGAGCAGTACTTC	CASSWSLEQYF
12	TRBV12-3/TRBV12-4	NA	few	TRBJ1-1	TGTGCCAGCAGCCCCCTAAATCGTGGGGCTTTCTTT	CASSPLNRGAFF
12	TRBV24-1	NA	few	TRBJ1-1	TGTGCCACCAGTTCGGGCACGGGATCGGCTTTCTTT	CATSSGTGSAFF
14	TRBV2	TRBD1	NA	TRBJ2-4	TGTGCCAGCAGTCCGGGACAGGGGATCGGGGAGCAGTACTTC	CASSPGQGIGEQYF
14	TRBV9	NA	few	TRBJ2-7	TGTGCCAGCAGCGCCTCAGGGGTTACCTACGAGCAGTACTTC	CASSASGVTYEQYF
15	TRBV6-6	NA	NA	TRBJ2-6	TGTGCCAGCAGTTACAGGACTTCTGGGGCCAACGTCCTGACTTTC	CASSYRTSGANVLTF
14	TRBV6-5	NA	NA	TRBJ1-2	TGTGCCAGCAGTTACCTTCGTGGAGGGGATGGCTACACCTTC	CASSYLRGGDGYTF
13	TRBV11-3	NA	NA	TRBJ2-7	TGTGCCAGCAGCAAAAGCCCCAGATACGAGCAGTACTTC	CASSKSPRYEQYF
14	TRBV3-1	TRBD1	NA	TRBJ2-4	TGTGCCAGCAGCCGGGGACAGGGAGCGGGTGAGCAGTACTTC	CASSRGQGAGEQYF
14	TRBV20-1	TRBD1	NA	TRBJ1-1	TGCAGTGCAAACAGGGGGCGACTGAACACTGAAGCTTTCTTT	CSANRGRLNTEAFF